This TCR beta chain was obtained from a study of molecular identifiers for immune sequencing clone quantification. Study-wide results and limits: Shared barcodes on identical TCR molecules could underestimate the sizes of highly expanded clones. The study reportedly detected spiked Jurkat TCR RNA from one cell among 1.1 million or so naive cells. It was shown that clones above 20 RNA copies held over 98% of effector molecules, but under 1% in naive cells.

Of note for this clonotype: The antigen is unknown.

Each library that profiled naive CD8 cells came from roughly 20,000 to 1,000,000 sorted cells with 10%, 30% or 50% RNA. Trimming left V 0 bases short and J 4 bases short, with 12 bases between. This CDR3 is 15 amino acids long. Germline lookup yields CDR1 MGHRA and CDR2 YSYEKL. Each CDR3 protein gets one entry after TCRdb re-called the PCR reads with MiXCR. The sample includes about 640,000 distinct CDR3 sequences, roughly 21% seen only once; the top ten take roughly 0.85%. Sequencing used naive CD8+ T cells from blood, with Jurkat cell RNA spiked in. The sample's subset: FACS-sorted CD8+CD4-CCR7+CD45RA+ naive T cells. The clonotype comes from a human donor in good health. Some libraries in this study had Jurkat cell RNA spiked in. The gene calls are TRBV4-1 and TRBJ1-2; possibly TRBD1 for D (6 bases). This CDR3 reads CASSQDRGAGYGYTF. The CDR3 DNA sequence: TGCGCCAGCAGCCAAGATCGGGGGGCAGGCTATGGCTACACCTTC.